These 26 T cell receptor beta chains were all obtained from the same sample, sequenced in a study of blood T cell repertoires in COVID-19. Sequencing used immunoSEQ multiplex PCR; TCRdb keeps in-frame clones, though not all of them. The sample yields roughly 230,000 clones, 70% to 90% seen once. The specimen sequenced was peripheral blood. The receptors stem from a man aged 35 to 55 with acute or convalescent COVID-19.

The rearrangement uses TRBV19 and TRBJ2-2; D is possibly TRBD1 or TRBD2 (5 bases each). V shed 5 bases and J shed 6 bases, with 16 bases lying between them. The CDR3 has 15 amino acids. CDR1 is LNHDA, CDR2 SQIVND, per germline (reference sequence). For the CDR3, the DNA is TGTGCCAGTAGTGTAGGAGGATTGGGGCCCGGGGAGCTGTTTTTT. Its translation: CASSVGGLGPGELFF.

The chain joins TRBV7-8 to TRBJ2-5; TRBD1 aligns across 7 bases. The CDR3 totals 16 residues. The trim removed 5 bases at V and 5 bases at J, leaving 14 bases unmatched. The germline CDR1 and CDR2 sequences are SGHVS and FQNEAQ. CDR3 sequence (DNA): TGTGCCAGCAGCGTTCCCTGGGGCAGGGGGTGGGAGACCCAGTACTTC. Translating gives CASSVPWGRGWETQYF.

The chain is built from TRBV3-1 (or the pseudogene TRBV3-2) and TRBJ1-4; the D is unclear. Trimming removed 1 base at V and 2 bases at J, with 5 bases between. In germline, CDR1 is LGHDT, CDR2 YNNKEL (reference sequence). The CDR3 runs 14 residues. The chain's CDR3 is CASSQGTTNEKLFF. The CDR3 DNA reads as TGTGCCAGCAGCCAAGGGACTACTAATGAAAAACTGTTTTTT.

This chain links TRBV2 with TRBJ2-3; TRBD1 agrees at 9 bases. This CDR3 is built from 14 residues. Trimming took 9 bases from V and 1 from J; bases not matched to a gene: 5. Germline-derived CDR1 and CDR2 are SNHLY and FYNNEI. The CDR3 coding sequence is TGTGCCAGTATTTGGGACAGGGGCACAGATACGCAGTATTTT. This encodes CASIWDRGTDTQYF.

CDR3 in amino acids: CASRLFGTGDSPLHF. The CDR3 nucleotides read TGTGCCAGTCGCCTTTTCGGGACAGGCGATTCACCCCTCCACTTT. The V call is TRBV19, the J call TRBJ1-6; 8 nucleotides line up with TRBD1. Germline assignment: CDR1 LNHDA and CDR2 SQIVND (reference sequence). V dropped 8 bases and J dropped 8; count of bases not matched to a gene: 11. The CDR3 length is 15 residues.

This sequence joins TRBV13 and TRBJ2-3; 11 bases map to TRBD2. J gave up 2 bases and V 5 bases, and 6 bases lay outside the gene matches. Germline CDR1 is PRHDT and CDR2 is FYEKMQ (reference sequence). The CDR3 runs to 16 residues. The CDR3 loop reads CASSGRLAGSTDTQYF. In DNA form, the CDR3 reads TGTGCCAGCAGCGGGCGACTAGCGGGGTCCACAGATACGCAGTATTTT.

This clone was counted a single time. The chain joins TRBV6-5 to TRBJ1-4; 10 bases agree with TRBD1. Looked up from germline, CDR1 is MNHEY and CDR2 is SVGAGI. The CDR3 has 16 amino acids. With V trimmed by 3 bases and J by 6 bases, 7 bases remained unmatched. CDR3 protein: CASSYRAGTGDEKLFF. In nucleotides, the CDR3 is TGTGCCAGCAGTTATAGAGCCGGGACAGGGGATGAAAAACTGTTTTTT.

The V gene is TRBV5-1, the J gene TRBJ1-1, with D perhaps matching TRBD1 (6 bases). Germline V gives CDR1 SGHRS, CDR2 YFSETQ. The CDR3 sequence is 16 residues long. V shed 4 bases and J shed 4 bases, with 20 bases lying between them. The CDR3 spells CASSARTEVKGTEAFF. DNA of the CDR3: TGCGCCAGCAGCGCCAGGACAGAAGTCAAGGGCACTGAAGCTTTCTTT. The full variable domain, with the rest looked up from reference TRBV5-1 and TRBJ1-1, is KAGVTQTPRYLIKTRGQQVTLSCSPISGHRSVSWYQQTPGQGLQFLFEYFSETQRNKGNFPGRFSGRQFSNSRSEMNVSTLELGDSALYLCASSARTEVKGTEAFFGQGTRLTVV.

J is TRBJ1-1 and V is TRBV3-1 (or the pseudogene TRBV3-2); no firm D call. The length of the CDR3 is 14 residues. V dropped 9 bases and J dropped 3 bases, with 17 bases sitting between them. Germline lookup yields CDR1 LGHDT and CDR2 YNNKEL (reference sequence). Here the CDR3 DNA reads TGTGCCAGAGGAAGTGGGCAGACGGACACTGAAGCTTTCTTT. This encodes CARGSGQTDTEAFF.

The V and J genes are TRBV4-3 and TRBJ1-1, with 8 positions matching TRBD1. The germline V gene has CDR1 LGHNA and CDR2 YSLEER. The CDR3 has 17 residues. The junction had 10 bases not matched to a gene; V was cut back by 1 base and J by 3 bases. The CDR3 DNA is TGCGCCAGCAGCCAAGGGGTCAGGGGGCCGGTCGACACTGAAGCTTTCTTT. This codes for CASSQGVRGPVDTEAFF.

The chain couples TRBV5-1 to TRBJ2-7, with a weak D call TRBD2 (6 bases). Matching the DNA end better, TRBJ2-1 makes the J call doubtful. The V gene's germline CDR1 is SGHRS and CDR2 YFSETQ. The CDR3 loop spans 14 amino acids. CDR3 sequence reads: CASSLVQGLNEQFF. CDR3 bases: TGCGCCAGCAGCTTGGTTCAGGGACTCAATGAGCAGTTCTTC.

The V gene is TRBV7-9, the J gene TRBJ2-2; D is perhaps TRBD1 (5 bases). The germline CDR1 and CDR2 sequences are SEHNR and FQNEAQ (reference sequence). V was trimmed by 5 bases and J by 0 bases, leaving 16 bases between them. CDR3 length equals 17 residues. CDR3: CASSPRPTEANTGELFF. The CDR3 DNA reads TGTGCCAGCAGCCCCCGTCCGACAGAAGCGAACACCGGGGAGCTGTTTTTT.

The chain combines TRBV4-2 with TRBJ1-1; perhaps TRBD1 as D (5 bases). V was clipped by 4 bases and J by 0 bases, with 12 bases between them. The CDR3 covers 15 residues. CDR1 is LGHNA and CDR2 is YNFKEQ in the germline V gene. The CDR3 DNA reads as TGTGCCAGCAGCCGGACACCTGGGGTGAACACTGAAGCTTTCTTT. Translating it yields CASSRTPGVNTEAFF.

This clone was seen only a few times. The V gene is TRBV6-2 or TRBV6-3, the J gene TRBJ2-1; 10 positions match TRBD2. This CDR3 comprises 19 residues. Germline V gene data show CDR1 as MNHEY and CDR2 as SVGEGT. The V gene end was trimmed by 0 bases and the J gene end by 4 bases; junction bases not matched to a gene: 12. The CDR3 bases are TGTGCCAGCAGTTACTCGTTGCATGTAGCGGGGGGAGCTTACAATGAGCAGTTCTTC. This gives the protein CASSYSLHVAGGAYNEQFF.

The rearrangement links TRBV2 to TRBJ1-2; D is undetermined. Germline CDR1 and CDR2: SNHLY and FYNNEI. The CDR3 extends over 16 amino acids. The V end was cut by 2 bases, the J end by 3 bases, with 16 bases between. CDR3 sequence reads: CASSETQWALYYGYTF. The CDR3, as DNA: TGTGCCAGCAGTGAAACCCAGTGGGCCCTCTACTATGGCTACACCTTC.

The chain has TRBV13 and TRBJ1-1, with 7 bases matching TRBD1. CDR1 PRHDT and CDR2 FYEKMQ come from the germline V gene (reference sequence). J was trimmed by 0 bases and V by 6 bases; bases with no gene match: 10. The CDR3 has 16 amino acids. The CDR3 nucleotides read TGTGCCAGCAGACGGGCGTCCGGGACAGTGAACACTGAAGCTTTCTTT. Its translation is CASRRASGTVNTEAFF.

The rearrangement joins TRBV6-1 to TRBJ2-7; 8 nucleotides align to TRBD2. Trimming removed 3 bases from V and 2 bases from J; junction bases left unmatched: 6. In germline, CDR1 is MNHNS, CDR2 SASEGT. This CDR3 contains 15 residues. Written as DNA, the CDR3 is TGTGCCAGCAGTGACCCCAGCGGGGGCACCTACGAGCAGTACTTC. Its protein is CASSDPSGGTYEQYF.

The chain combines TRBV13 with TRBJ1-5; TRBD1 matches at 9 bases. CDR1 PRHDT and CDR2 FYEKMQ come from the germline V gene (reference sequence). The J segment lost 3 bases and the V segment lost 4 bases, leaving 4 bases of the junction unmatched. The CDR3 is 15 residues long. This CDR3 is CASSSRDRANQPQHF. The CDR3 coding sequence is TGTGCCAGCAGCTCCCGGGACAGGGCCAATCAGCCCCAGCATTTT.

This rearrangement joins TRBV18 to TRBJ1-2, with 7 positions matching TRBD1. Germline V CDR1 and CDR2: KGHSH, LQKENI. Unmatched junction bases numbered 3, after V lost 3 bases and J lost 2 bases. This CDR3 spans 14 amino acids. CDR3 amino acids: CASSPETGNYGYTF. CDR3 nucleotide sequence: TGTGCCAGCTCACCCGAGACAGGGAACTATGGCTACACCTTC.

The chain has TRBV7-2 and TRBJ1-4; maybe TRBD1 (5 bases). CDR3 length: 13 amino acids. The germline gives CDR1 SGHTA, CDR2 FQGNSA. Trimming removed 5 bases from V and 10 bases from J, with 14 bases in between. For the CDR3, the DNA is TGTGCCAGCAGCCCTAGGTACGGGGGAAAACTGTTTTTT. Its translation is CASSPRYGGKLFF.

The DNA for the CDR3 is TGTGCCAGCAACTCCCCCGACAGGGGGCAAGGCTACGAGCAGTACTTC. It codes for CASNSPDRGQGYEQYF. This rearrangement joins TRBV3-1 (or the pseudogene TRBV3-2) to TRBJ2-7; TRBD1 aligns across 10 bases. V trimming: 7 bases; J trimming: 3 bases; junction bases outside the gene matches: 12. The CDR3 runs 16 residues. Looked up from germline, CDR1 is LGHDT and CDR2 is YNNKEL (reference sequence).

This clone was counted a single time. The chain carries TRBV5-1 and TRBJ2-6; possible D gene TRBD1, 5 bases. V lost 4 bases, J lost 0 bases, and 11 bases lay in between. Germline loops: CDR1 SGHRS, CDR2 YFSETQ. The CDR3 spans 16 residues. CDR3 bases: TGCGCCAGCAGCCCTGGACACAACTCTGGGGCCAACGTCCTGACTTTC. This encodes CASSPGHNSGANVLTF.

This clone was observed once. V gene TRBV30 combines with J gene TRBJ2-3; TRBD2 matches 9 bases. Trimming removed 3 bases from V and 1 base from J; junction bases left unmatched: 14. The CDR3 has 18 residues. Germline V lookup: CDR1 GTSNPN, CDR2 SVGIG (reference sequence). The CDR3 reads CAWSGDAGGPWGTDTQYF. The CDR3 region has the DNA TGTGCCTGGAGCGGAGACGCGGGGGGGCCTTGGGGCACAGATACGCAGTATTTT. Full variable domain (rest looked up from reference TRBV30 and TRBJ2-3): SQTIHQWPATLVQPVGSPLSLECTVEGTSNPNLYWYRQAAGRGLQLLFYSVGIGQISSEVPQNLSASRPQDRQFILSSKKLLLSDSGFYLCAWSGDAGGPWGTDTQYFGPGTRLTVL.

The rearrangement links TRBV5-1 to TRBJ1-1; TRBD1 matches at 8 bases. With V trimmed by 0 bases and J by 1 base, 8 bases remained unmatched. This CDR3 is built from 17 residues. Germline assignment: CDR1 SGHRS and CDR2 YFSETQ. The CDR3 loop is CASSLGRCGTGNTEAFF. DNA for the CDR3: TGCGCCAGCAGCTTGGGGAGGTGTGGGACAGGGAACACTGAAGCTTTCTTT.

The chain uses TRBV5-5 and TRBJ2-6; D unresolved. CDR3 size: 16 residues. Germline-derived CDR1 and CDR2 are SGHKS and YYEKEE (reference sequence). The ends were cut back, 1 base at V and 4 bases at J, with 12 bases in the middle. The DNA of the CDR3 is TGTGCCAGCAGCTTGACCCCTTCTAGAGGGGCCAACGTCCTGACTTTC. Translating gives CASSLTPSRGANVLTF.

This chain connects TRBV15 to TRBJ2-7, with 12 bases that match TRBD1. Trimming cost V 6 bases and J 6 bases; bases outside gene matches: 6. Germline V CDR1 and CDR2: LNHNV, YYDKDF (reference sequence). The length of the CDR3 is 14 residues. CDR3 in amino acids: CATRGGDRGPEQYF. DNA of the CDR3: TGTGCCACCAGAGGCGGGGACAGGGGGCCCGAGCAGTACTTC.